The entry that follows covers one T cell receptor (beta chain) sequence. The record originates from a study of beta chain features in type 1 diabetes. What was sequenced were expressed TCRB transcripts, since all of the isolated RNA had been reverse transcribed. Assay used: immunoSEQ multiplex PCR; TCRdb lists only in-frame clones, some missing. The data hold 400,000 to 450,000 clones, with 14% observed a single time. V lost 5 bases and J 5 bases, leaving 6 bases between the germline ends. The CDR3 totals 10 residues. The germline V gene has CDR1 GTSNPN and CDR2 SVGIG (reference sequence). What was sequenced was naive CD4+ T cells from blood. The sequence came from a man aged 30 to 45 in good health. The chain employs TRBV30 and TRBJ1-2; D might be TRBD1 (5 bases). DNA for the CDR3: TGTGCCTGGGACAGATATGGCTACACCTTC. Its protein is CAWDRYGYTF.